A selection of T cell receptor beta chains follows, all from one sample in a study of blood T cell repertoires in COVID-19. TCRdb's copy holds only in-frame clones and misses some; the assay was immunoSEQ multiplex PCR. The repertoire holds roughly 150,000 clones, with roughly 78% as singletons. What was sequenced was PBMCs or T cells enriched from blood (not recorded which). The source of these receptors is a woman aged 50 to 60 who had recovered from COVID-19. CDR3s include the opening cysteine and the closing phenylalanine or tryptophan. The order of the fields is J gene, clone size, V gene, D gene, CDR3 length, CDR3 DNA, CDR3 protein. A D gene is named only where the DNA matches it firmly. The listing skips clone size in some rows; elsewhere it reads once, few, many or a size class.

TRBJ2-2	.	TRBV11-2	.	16	TGTGCCAGCACTTGGGCACACACCATAAACACCGGGGAGCTGTTTTTT	CASTWAHTINTGELFF
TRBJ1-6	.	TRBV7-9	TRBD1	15	TGTGCCAGCAGCATACCGGGACAGGGGGCCGGCACCCTCCACTTT	CASSIPGQGAGTLHF
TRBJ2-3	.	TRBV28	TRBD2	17	TGTGCCAGCAGTTTAGGCTCTACTAGCGGTGGCACAGATACGCAGTATTTT	CASSLGSTSGGTDTQYF
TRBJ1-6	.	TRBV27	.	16	TGTGCCAGCAGTTTAGAAGGAGGTTCCTATAATTCACCCCTCCACTTT	CASSLEGGSYNSPLHF
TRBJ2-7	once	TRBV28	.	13	TGTGCCAGCAGTTTATGGCAGGGGGGCGAGCAGTACTTC	CASSLWQGGEQYF
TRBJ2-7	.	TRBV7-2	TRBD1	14	TGTGCCAGCAGCACCGGGACAGGGCCCTACGAGCAGTACTTC	CASSTGTGPYEQYF
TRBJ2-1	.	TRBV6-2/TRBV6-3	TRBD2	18	TGTGCCAGCAGTAATCGACCTAGCGTGCGGGGGGAGCACAATGAGCAGTTCTTC	CASSNRPSVRGEHNEQFF
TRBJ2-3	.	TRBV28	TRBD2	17	TGTGCCAGCAGTCCCCCGGGGGTAGCGGGGCCCACAGATACGCAGTATTTT	CASSPPGVAGPTDTQYF
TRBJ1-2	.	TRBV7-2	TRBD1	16	TGTGCCAGCAGCTTGAGACAGGGCCAGGCTAACTATGGCTACACCTTC	CASSLRQGQANYGYTF
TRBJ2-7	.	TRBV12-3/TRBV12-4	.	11	TGTGCCAGCAGCCCAGGGGACGAGCAGTACTTC	CASSPGDEQYF
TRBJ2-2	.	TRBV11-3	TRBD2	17	TGTGCCAGCAGCTTTCGGTCAGCGGGGGGATCCACCGGGGAGCTGTTTTTT	CASSFRSAGGSTGELFF
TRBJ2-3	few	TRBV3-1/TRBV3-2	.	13	TGTGCCAGCAGACGACAAAGCACAGATACGCAGTATTTT	CASRRQSTDTQYF
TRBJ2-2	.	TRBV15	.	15	TGTGCCACCAGCAGGACGACAGCGTCCACCGGGGAGCTGTTTTTT	CATSRTTASTGELFF
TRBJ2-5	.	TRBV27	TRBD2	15	TGTGCCAGCAGTTTCCGACTAGCGGGGCAAGAGACCCAGTACTTC	CASSFRLAGQETQYF
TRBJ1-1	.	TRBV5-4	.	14	TGTGCCAGCAGCCATGATTTCGGGGACACGGAAGCTTTCTTT	CASSHDFGDTEAFF
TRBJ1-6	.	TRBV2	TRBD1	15	TGTGCCAGCTCGGGGGCAGGGGGCATTAATTCACCCCTCCACTTT	CASSGAGGINSPLHF
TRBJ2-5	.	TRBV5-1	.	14	TGCGCCAGCGGAGGGGGGGCAAGGTCGGAGACCCAGTACTTC	CASGGGARSETQYF
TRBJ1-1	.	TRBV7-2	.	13	TGTGCCAGCAGCTTAGCGCGTGAGGATGGAGCTTTCTTT	CASSLAREDGAFF